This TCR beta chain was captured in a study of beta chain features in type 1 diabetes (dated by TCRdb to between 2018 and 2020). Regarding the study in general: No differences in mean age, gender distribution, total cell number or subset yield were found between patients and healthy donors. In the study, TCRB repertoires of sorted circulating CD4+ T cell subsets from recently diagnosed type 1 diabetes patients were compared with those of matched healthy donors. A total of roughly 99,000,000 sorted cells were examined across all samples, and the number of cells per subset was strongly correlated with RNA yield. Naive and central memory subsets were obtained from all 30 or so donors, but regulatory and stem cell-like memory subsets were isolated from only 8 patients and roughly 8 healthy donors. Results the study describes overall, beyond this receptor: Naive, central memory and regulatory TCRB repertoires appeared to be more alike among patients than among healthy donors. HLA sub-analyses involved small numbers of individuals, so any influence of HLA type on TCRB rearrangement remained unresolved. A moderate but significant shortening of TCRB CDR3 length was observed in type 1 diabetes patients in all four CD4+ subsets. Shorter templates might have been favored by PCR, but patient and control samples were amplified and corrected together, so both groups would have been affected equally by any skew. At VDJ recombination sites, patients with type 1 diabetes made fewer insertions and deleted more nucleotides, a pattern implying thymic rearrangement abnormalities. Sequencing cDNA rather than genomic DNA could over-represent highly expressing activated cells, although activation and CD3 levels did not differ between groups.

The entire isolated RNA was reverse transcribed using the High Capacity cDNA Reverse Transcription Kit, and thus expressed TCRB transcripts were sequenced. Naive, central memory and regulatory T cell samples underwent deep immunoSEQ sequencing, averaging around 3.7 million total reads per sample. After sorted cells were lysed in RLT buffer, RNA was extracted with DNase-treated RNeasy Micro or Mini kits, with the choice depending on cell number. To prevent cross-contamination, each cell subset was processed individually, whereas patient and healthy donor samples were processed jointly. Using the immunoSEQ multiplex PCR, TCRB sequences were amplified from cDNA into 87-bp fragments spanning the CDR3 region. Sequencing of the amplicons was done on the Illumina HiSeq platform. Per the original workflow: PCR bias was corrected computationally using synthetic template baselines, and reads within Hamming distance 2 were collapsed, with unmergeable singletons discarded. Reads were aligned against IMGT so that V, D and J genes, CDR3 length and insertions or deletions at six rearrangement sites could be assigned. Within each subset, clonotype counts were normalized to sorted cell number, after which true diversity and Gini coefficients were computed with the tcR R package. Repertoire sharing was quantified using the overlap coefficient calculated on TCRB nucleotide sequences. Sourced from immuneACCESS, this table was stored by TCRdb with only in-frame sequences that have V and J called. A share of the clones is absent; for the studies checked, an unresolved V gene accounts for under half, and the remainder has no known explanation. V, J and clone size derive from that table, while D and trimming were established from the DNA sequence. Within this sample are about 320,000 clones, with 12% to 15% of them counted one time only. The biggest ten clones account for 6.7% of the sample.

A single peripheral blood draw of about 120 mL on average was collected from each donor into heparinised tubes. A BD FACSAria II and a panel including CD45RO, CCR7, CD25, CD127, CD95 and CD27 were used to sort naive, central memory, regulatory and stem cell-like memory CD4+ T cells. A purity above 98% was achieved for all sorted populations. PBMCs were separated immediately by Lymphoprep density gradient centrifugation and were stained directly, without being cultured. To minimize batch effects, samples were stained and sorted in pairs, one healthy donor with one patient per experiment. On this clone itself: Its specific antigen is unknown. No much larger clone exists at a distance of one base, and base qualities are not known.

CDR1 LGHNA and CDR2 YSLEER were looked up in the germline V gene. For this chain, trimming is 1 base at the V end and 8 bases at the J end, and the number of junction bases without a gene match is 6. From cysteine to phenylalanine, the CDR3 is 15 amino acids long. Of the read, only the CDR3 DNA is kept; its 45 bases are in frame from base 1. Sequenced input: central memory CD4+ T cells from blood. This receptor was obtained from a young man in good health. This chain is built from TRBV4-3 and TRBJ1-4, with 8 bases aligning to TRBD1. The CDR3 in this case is CASSQVGQGSEKLFF. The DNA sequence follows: TGCGCCAGCAGCCAAGTCGGACAGGGAAGCGAAAAACTGTTTTTT.